This is a list of T cell receptor beta chains from one sample in a study of cytomegalovirus exposure and HLA in healthy donors. The assay was immunoSEQ multiplex PCR, and TCRdb's table has in-frame clones only and misses some. The table lists about 240,000 clones, approximately 80% of them singletons. The material sequenced was PBMCs. These receptors originate from a woman aged 55-75 years in good health and CMV-seropositive. The conserved cysteine and the conserved F or W are not part of the CDR3 here. A D gene is named only where the DNA matches it firmly. Not every row has a clone size; where given, it reads once, few, many or a size class.

>NA|NA|TRBJ1-2|TRBV6-1
ASSEEYEGVGYGYT
>NA|NA|TRBJ2-2|TRBV19
ASSGGTFLNTGELF
>TRBD1|once|TRBJ2-7|TRBV5-1
ASSLGSGQYDLATIYEQY
>TRBD1|NA|TRBJ1-2|TRBV5-4
ASRHQGVWDYGYT
>TRBD2|NA|TRBJ2-7|TRBV18
ASSPGLAGAGEQY
>TRBD1|NA|TRBJ1-1|TRBV27
ASSSLTGRAF
>NA|NA|TRBJ2-5|TRBV18
ASSPRAPRGETQY
>TRBD1|NA|TRBJ1-5|TRBV6-5
ASSYRGPAGNQPQH
>TRBD1|NA|TRBJ2-1|TRBV5-1
ASSFGQGTYNEQF
>TRBD1|NA|TRBJ1-1|TRBV9
ASSSGQKAF
>TRBD1|NA|TRBJ1-4|TRBV28
ASRPDRGPLEKLF
>NA|NA|TRBJ1-2|TRBV18
ASSPDRNYGYT
>TRBD2|NA|TRBJ2-3|TRBV28
ATGTSGNTDTQY
>TRBD1|few|TRBJ1-1|TRBV6-4
ASSDTDRGTEAF
>TRBD2|NA|TRBJ2-1|TRBV4-2
ASSQDRNSGRAQF
>NA|NA|TRBJ2-6|TRBV10-2
ATSSPGGSGANVLT
>TRBD1|NA|TRBJ1-5|TRBV6-6
ASSSGTASNQPQH
>NA|few|TRBJ1-6|TRBV5-1
ASSLLTGANSPLH
>NA|NA|TRBJ1-2|TRBV6-6
ASTDTYGYT
>TRBD1|NA|TRBJ1-5|TRBV4-1
ASSQDIGGVPQH